This TCR beta chain emerged from a study of blood T cell repertoires in COVID-19. Germline CDR1 reads MDHEN; CDR2 reads SYDVKM. V dropped 5 bases and J dropped 9 bases, with 17 bases sitting between them. This CDR3 comprises 13 residues. Measured with immunoSEQ multiplex PCR; TCRdb has only the in-frame clones, and not every one. In the table there are approximately 130,000 clones, approximately 77% of which are singletons. The chain joins TRBV28 to TRBJ2-7; D might be TRBD1 (6 bases). The receptor was isolated from a man aged 80 or over with acute or convalescent COVID-19. The sequencing sample was made of peripheral blood. The chain's CDR3 is CASSSRDKGVQYF. For the CDR3, the DNA is TGTGCCAGCAGTAGCCGGGACAAGGGTGTGCAGTACTTC.